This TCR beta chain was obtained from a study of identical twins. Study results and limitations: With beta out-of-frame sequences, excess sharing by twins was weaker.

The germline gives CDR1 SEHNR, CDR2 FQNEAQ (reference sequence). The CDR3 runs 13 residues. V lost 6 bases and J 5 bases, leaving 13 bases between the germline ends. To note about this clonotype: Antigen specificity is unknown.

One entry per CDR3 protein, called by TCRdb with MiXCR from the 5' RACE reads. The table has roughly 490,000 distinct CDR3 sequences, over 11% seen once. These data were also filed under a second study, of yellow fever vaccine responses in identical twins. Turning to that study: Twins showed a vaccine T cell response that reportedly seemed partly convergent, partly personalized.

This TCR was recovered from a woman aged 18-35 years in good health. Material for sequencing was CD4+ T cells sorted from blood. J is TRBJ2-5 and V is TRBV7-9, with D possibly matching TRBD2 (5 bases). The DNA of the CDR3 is TGTGCCAGCAGGGCAACCTCGGGGGAGACCCAGTACTTC. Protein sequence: CASRATSGETQYF. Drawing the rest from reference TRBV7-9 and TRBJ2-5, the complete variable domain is DTGVSQNPRHKITKRGQNVTFRCDPISEHNRLYWYRQTLGQGPEFLTYFQNEAQLEKSRLLSDRFSAERPKGSFSTLEIQRTEQGDSAMYLCASRATSGETQYFGPGTRLLVL.